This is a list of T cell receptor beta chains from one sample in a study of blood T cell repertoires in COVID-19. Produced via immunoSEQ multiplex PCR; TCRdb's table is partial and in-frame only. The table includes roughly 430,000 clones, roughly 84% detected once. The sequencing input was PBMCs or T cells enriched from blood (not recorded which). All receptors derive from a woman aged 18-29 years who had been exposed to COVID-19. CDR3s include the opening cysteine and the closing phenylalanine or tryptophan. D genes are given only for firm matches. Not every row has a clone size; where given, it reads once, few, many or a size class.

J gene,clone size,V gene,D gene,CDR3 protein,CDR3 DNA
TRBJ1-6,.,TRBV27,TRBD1,CASSWGGQGVLAPLHF,TGTGCCAGCAGTTGGGGAGGACAGGGTGTGTTAGCACCCCTCCACTTT
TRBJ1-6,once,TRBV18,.,CASSPPESSYNSPLHF,TGTGCCAGCTCACCCCCCGAGAGCTCCTATAATTCACCCCTCCACTTT
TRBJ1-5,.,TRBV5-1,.,CASLLPEQVGCNQPQHF,TGCGCCAGTCTTCTCCCAGAGCAGGTAGGTTGCAATCAGCCCCAGCATTTT
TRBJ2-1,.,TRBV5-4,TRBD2,CASSSGLAGLTYNEQFF,TGTGCCAGCAGCTCCGGACTAGCGGGACTCACCTACAATGAGCAGTTCTTC
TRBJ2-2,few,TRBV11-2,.,CASSSYPDYENTGELFF,TGTGCCAGCAGCTCATACCCCGACTACGAAAACACCGGGGAGCTGTTTTTT
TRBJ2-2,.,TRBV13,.,CASSSDRSTGELFF,TGTGCCAGCAGTTCCGACAGGAGCACCGGGGAGCTGTTTTTT
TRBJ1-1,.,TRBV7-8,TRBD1,CASSAGTGGGTEAFF,TGTGCCAGCAGCGCCGGGACAGGGGGCGGAACTGAAGCTTTCTTT
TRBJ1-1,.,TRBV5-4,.,CASSTDGTRIWGNTEAFF,TGTGCCAGCAGCACGGACGGGACAAGGATTTGGGGGAACACTGAAGCTTTCTTT
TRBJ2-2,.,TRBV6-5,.,CASSRSYTGELFF,TGTGCCAGCAGCCGTTCTTACACCGGGGAGCTGTTTTTT
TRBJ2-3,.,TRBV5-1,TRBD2,CASSFSGLAGVGTDTQYF,TGCGCCAGCAGCTTCTCGGGACTAGCGGGGGTGGGCACAGATACGCAGTATTTT
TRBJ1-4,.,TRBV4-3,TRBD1,CASSQRDRNEKLFF,TGCGCCAGCAGCCAAAGGGACAGGAATGAAAAACTGTTTTTT
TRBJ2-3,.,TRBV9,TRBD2,CASSPTTSGGSSTDTQYF,TGTGCCAGCAGCCCTACGACTAGCGGGGGGAGTAGCACAGATACGCAGTATTTT
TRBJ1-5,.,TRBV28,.,CASSYAGTSAVYSNQPQHF,TGTGCCAGCAGCTACGCCGGGACTTCGGCCGTCTATAGCAATCAGCCCCAGCATTTT
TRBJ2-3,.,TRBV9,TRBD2,CASSLREGSTDTQYF,TGTGCCAGCAGTCTCCGGGAGGGGAGCACAGATACGCAGTATTTT
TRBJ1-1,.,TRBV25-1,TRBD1,CASKKTGVTEAFF,TGTGCCAGCAAAAAGACAGGGGTCACTGAAGCTTTCTTT
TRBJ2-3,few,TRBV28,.,CASSLYGSFIDTQYF,TGTGCCAGCAGTTTATACGGGAGTTTTATAGATACGCAGTATTTT
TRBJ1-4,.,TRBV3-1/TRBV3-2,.,CASSQGAIEKLFF,TGTGCCAGCAGCCAGGGGGCCATTGAAAAACTGTTTTTT
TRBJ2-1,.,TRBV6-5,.,CASAGSSSYNEQFF,TGTGCCAGCGCCGGGAGTTCCTCCTACAATGAGCAGTTCTTC
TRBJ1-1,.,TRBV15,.,CATSRVGGTEAFF,TGTGCCACCAGCAGGGTGGGGGGCACTGAAGCTTTCTTT
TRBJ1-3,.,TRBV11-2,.,CASYKGFSGNTIYF,TGTGCCAGCTACAAGGGGTTTTCTGGAAACACCATATATTTT
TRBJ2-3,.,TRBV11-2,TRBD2,CASSRGLVGDTQYF,TGTGCCAGCAGCCGGGGACTAGTAGGTGATACGCAGTATTTT
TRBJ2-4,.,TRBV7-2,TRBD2,CASSLALAGLAGGGTKNIQYF,TGTGCCAGCAGCTTAGCGCTAGCGGGACTAGCGGGGGGAGGGACCAAAAACATTCAGTACTTC